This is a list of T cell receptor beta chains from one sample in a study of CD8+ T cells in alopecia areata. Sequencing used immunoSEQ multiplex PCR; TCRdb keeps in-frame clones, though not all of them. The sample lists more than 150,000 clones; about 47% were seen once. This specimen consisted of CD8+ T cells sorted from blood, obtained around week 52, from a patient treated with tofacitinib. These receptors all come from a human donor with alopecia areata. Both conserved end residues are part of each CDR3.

CASSVSPELDQPQHF TRBV9
CASSSPGQGQYEQYF TRBV13
CASSVAASNEKLFF TRBV9
CASRYSGGGVDQPQHF TRBV5-6
CAWSRGTGFGYTF TRBV30
CASSLSIKGREQYF TRBV27
CSALESSYEQYF TRBV29-1
CATRDSGGPTGELFF TRBV15
CSGGQITDTQYF TRBV29-1
CASSVWAGDTQYF TRBV19
CASSYDLEETQYF TRBV6-5
CASSFSGPVNTEAFF TRBV7-9
CASTSTGPYGYTF TRBV6-6
CASSLGGEEQYF TRBV7-8
CASSLSPGTGAPGAFF TRBV27
CASSVSVGQEQYF TRBV9
CASSGRQGAQETQYF TRBV25-1
CASSHRLAGNNEQFF TRBV4-1